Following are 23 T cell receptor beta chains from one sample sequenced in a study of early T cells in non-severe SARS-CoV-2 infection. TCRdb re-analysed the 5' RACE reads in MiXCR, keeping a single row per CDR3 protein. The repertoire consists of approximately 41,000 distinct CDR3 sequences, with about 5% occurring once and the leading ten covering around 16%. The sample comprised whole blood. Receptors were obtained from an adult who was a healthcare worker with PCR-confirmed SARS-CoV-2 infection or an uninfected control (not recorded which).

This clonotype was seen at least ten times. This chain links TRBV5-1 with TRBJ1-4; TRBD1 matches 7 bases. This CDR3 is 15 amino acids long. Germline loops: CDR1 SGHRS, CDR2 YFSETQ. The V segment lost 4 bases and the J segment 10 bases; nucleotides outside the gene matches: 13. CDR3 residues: CASSPDATGRRKLFF. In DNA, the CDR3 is TGCGCCAGCAGCCCGGACGCGACAGGGCGGAGAAAACTGTTTTTT.

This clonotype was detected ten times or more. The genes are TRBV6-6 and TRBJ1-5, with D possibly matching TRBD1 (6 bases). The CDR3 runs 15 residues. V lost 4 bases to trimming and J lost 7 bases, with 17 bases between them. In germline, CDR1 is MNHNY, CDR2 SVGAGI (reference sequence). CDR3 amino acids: CASSSTGQYPQPQHF. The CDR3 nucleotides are TGTGCCAGCAGTTCTACCGGACAGTATCCCCAGCCCCAGCATTTT.

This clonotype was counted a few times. CDR3 coding DNA: TGTGCCACCAGTGATTCAGGACTAGCGGACACAGATACGCAGTATTTT. It specifies CATSDSGLADTDTQYF. The V gene is TRBV24-1, the J gene TRBJ2-3; 10 positions match TRBD2. Per the germline V gene, CDR1 is KGHDR and CDR2 is SFDVKD. The CDR3 has 16 amino acids. V shed 2 bases, J shed 2 bases, and the junction held 3 bases outside the gene matches.

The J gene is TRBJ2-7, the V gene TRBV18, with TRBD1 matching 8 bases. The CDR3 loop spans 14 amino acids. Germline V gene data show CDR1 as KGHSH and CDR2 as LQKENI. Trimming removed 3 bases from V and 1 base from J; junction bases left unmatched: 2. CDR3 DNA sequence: TGTGCCAGCTCACCCAGGACAGGGTCCTACGAGCAGTACTTC. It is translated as CASSPRTGSYEQYF. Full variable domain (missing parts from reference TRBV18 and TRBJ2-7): NAGVMQNPRHLVRRRGQEARLRCSPMKGHSHVYWYRQLPEEGLKFMVYLQKENIIDESGMPKERFSAEFPKEGPSILRIQQVVRGDSAAYFCASSPRTGSYEQYFGPGTRLTVT.

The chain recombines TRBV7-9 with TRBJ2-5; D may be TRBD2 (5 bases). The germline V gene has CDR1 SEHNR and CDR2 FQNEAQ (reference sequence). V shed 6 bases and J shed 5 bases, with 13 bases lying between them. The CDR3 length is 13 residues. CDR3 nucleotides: TGTGCCAGCAGACAAACTAGGAGGGAGACCCAGTACTTC. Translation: CASRQTRRETQYF.

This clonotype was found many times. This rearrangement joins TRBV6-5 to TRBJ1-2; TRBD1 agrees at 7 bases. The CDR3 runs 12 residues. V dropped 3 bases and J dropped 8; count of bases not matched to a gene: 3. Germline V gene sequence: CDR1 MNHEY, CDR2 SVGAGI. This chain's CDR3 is CASSYQGGGYTF. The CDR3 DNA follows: TGTGCCAGCAGTTATCAGGGGGGCGGCTACACCTTC.

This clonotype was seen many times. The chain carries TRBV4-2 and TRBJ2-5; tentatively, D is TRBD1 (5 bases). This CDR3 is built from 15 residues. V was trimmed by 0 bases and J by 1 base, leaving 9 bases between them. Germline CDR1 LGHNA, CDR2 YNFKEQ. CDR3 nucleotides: TGTGCCAGCAGCCAAGATGGGGCTAGCCAAGAGACCCAGTACTTC. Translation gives CASSQDGASQETQYF.

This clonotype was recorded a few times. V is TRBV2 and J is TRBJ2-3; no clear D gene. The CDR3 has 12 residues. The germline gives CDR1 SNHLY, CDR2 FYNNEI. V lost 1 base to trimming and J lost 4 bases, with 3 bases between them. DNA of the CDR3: TGTGCCAGCAGTGAAGAAGCAGATACGCAGTATTTT. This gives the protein CASSEEADTQYF.

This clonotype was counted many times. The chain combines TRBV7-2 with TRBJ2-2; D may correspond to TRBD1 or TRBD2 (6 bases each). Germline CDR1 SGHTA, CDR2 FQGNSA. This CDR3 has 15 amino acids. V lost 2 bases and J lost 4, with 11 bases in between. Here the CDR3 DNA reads TGTGCCAGCAGCTTAAGGGGGGCAGGCACCGGGGAGCTGTTTTTT. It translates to CASSLRGAGTGELFF.

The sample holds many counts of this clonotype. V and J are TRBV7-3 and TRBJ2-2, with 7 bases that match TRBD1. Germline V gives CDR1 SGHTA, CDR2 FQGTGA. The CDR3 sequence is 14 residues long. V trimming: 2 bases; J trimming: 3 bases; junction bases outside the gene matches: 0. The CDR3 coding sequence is TGTGCCAGCAGCTTAGACAGGGACACCGGGGAGCTGTTTTTT. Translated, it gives CASSLDRDTGELFF.

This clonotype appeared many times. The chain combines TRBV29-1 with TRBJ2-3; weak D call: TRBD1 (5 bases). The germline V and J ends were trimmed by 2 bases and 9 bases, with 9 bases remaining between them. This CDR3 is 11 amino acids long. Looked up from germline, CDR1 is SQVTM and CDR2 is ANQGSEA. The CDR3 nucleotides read TGCAGCGTTGAAAGTGCAGGGACGCAGTATTTT. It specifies CSVESAGTQYF.

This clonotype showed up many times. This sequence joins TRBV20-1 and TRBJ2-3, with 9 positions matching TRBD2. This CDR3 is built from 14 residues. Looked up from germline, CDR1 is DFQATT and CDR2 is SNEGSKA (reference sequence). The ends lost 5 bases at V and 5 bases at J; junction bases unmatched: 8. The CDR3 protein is CSAPPSGDVDTQYF. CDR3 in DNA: TGCAGTGCTCCGCCTAGCGGGGATGTAGATACGCAGTATTTT.

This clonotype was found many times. The CDR3 DNA reads as TGTGCCAGCAGCGTGGGTAATTTAGACTATGGCTACACCTTC. Translating it yields CASSVGNLDYGYTF. The chain recombines TRBV9 with TRBJ1-2; D uncertain. Trimming left V 2 bases short and J 3 bases short, with 11 bases between. CDR3 length: 14 residues. Germline CDR1 is SGDLS and CDR2 is YYNGEE.

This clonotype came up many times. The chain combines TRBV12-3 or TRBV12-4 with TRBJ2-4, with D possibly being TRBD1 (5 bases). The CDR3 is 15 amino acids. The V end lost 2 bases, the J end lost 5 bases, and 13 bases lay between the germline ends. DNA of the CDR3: TGTGCCAGCAGTTTATCGACAGCAGGACAAAACATTCAGTACTTC. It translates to CASSLSTAGQNIQYF.

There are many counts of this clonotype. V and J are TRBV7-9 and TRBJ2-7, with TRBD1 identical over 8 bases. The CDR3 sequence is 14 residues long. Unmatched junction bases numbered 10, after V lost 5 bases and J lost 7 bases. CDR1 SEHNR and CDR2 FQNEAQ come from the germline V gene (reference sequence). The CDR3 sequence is CASSPNRGIEEQYF. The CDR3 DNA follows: TGTGCCAGCAGCCCGAACAGGGGGATCGAGGAGCAGTACTTC.

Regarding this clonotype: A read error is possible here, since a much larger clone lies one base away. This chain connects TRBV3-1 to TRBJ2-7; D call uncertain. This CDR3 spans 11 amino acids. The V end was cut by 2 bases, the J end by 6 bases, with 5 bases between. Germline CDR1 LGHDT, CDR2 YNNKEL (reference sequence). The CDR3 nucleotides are TGTGCCAGCAGCCAAAGAGGCGAGCAGTACTTC. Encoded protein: CASSQRGEQYF.

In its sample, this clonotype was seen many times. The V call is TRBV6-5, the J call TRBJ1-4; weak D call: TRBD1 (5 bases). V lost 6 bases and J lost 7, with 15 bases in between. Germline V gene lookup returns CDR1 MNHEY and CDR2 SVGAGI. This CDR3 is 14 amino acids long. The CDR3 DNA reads TGTGCCAGCAGGGCCGGGACCACGTCTGAAAAACTGTTTTTT. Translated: CASRAGTTSEKLFF.

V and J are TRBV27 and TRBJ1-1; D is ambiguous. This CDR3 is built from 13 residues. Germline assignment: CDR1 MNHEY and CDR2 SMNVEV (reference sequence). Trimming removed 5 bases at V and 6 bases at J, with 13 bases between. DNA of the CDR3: TGTGCCAGCAGTAGATCTCTGGTTTCTGAAGCTTTCTTT. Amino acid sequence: CASSRSLVSEAFF.

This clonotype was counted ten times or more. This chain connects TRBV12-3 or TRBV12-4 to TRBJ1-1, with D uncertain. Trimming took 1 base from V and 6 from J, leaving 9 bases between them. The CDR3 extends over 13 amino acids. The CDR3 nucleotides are TGTGCCAGCAGTTTAGTGATTGCCTCTGAAGCTTTCTTT. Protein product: CASSLVIASEAFF.

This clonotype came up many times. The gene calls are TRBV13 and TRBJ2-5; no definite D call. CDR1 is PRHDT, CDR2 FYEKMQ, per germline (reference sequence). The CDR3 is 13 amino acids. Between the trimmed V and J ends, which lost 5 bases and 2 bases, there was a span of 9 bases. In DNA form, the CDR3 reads TGTGCCAGCAGCCGTGGGCCGCAAGAGACCCAGTACTTC. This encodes CASSRGPQETQYF.

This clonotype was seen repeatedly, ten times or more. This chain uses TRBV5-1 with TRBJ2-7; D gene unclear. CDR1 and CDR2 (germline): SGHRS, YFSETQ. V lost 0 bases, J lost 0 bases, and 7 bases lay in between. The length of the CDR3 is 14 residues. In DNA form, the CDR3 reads TGCGCCAGCAGCTTGGAAAGCGTCTCCTACGAGCAGTACTTC. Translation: CASSLESVSYEQYF.

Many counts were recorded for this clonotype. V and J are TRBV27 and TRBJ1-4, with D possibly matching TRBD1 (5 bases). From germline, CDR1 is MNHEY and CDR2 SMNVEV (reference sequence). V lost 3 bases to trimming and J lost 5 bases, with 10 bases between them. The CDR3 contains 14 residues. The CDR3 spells CASSFTGLNEKLFF. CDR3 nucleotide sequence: TGTGCCAGCAGTTTCACGGGGCTGAATGAAAAACTGTTTTTT.

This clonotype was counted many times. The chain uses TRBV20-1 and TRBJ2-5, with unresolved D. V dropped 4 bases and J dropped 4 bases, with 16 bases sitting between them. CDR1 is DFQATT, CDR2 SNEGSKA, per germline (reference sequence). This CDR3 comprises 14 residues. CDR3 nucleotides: TGCAGTGCTACCCCGCCGGGTTGGCGAGAGACCCAGTACTTC. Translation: CSATPPGWRETQYF.